A selection of T cell receptor beta chains follows, all from one sample in a study of blood T cells in healthy people across ages. TCRdb recomputed calls from the 5' RACE reads with MiXCR, one row per CDR3 protein. The sample includes hundreds of thousands of distinct CDR3 sequences, 35% to 45% of them seen just once. The sequencing sample was made of blood. The receptor source for this set is a woman in her fifties or sixties in good health. CDR3s include the opening cysteine and the closing phenylalanine or tryptophan. The order of the fields is D gene, J gene, clone size, V gene, CDR3 protein, CDR3 DNA. A D gene is named only where the DNA matches it firmly. For some rows the clone size is stated as once, few or many, or as a class when expanded; others skip it.

D gene: -; J gene: TRBJ2-1; clone size: -; V gene: TRBV7-2; CDR3 protein: CACSTGTPINEQFF; CDR3 DNA: TGTGCCTGCAGTACCGGGACTCCAATCAATGAGCAGTTCTTC
D gene: -; J gene: TRBJ2-1; clone size: once; V gene: TRBV20-1; CDR3 protein: CSVDLLADEQFF; CDR3 DNA: TGCAGTGTTGACCTATTAGCGGATGAGCAGTTCTTC
D gene: -; J gene: TRBJ1-6; clone size: -; V gene: TRBV20-1; CDR3 protein: CSARDQGMNSPLHF; CDR3 DNA: TGCAGTGCTAGAGATCAGGGGATGAATTCACCCCTCCACTTT
D gene: -; J gene: TRBJ2-5; clone size: few; V gene: TRBV10-1; CDR3 protein: CASSESGQNQETQYF; CDR3 DNA: TGCGCCAGCAGTGAGTCGGGTCAGAACCAAGAGACCCAGTACTTC
D gene: TRBD2; J gene: TRBJ2-7; clone size: few; V gene: TRBV29-1; CDR3 protein: CSVLRTVGGGEQYF; CDR3 DNA: TGCAGCGTACTACGGACTGTCGGCGGGGGCGAGCAGTACTTC
D gene: -; J gene: TRBJ2-7; clone size: few; V gene: TRBV29-1; CDR3 protein: CSVEVGLRSYNEQYF; CDR3 DNA: TGCAGCGTTGAAGTGGGCCTACGCTCCTACAATGAGCAGTACTTC
D gene: -; J gene: TRBJ1-1; clone size: -; V gene: TRBV2; CDR3 protein: CASSEGQAEAFF; CDR3 DNA: TGTGCCAGCAGTGAGGGGCAGGCTGAAGCTTTCTTT
D gene: TRBD1; J gene: TRBJ2-7; clone size: -; V gene: TRBV20-1; CDR3 protein: CSAEDRGYEQYF; CDR3 DNA: TGCAGTGCTGAGGACAGGGGCTACGAGCAGTACTTC
D gene: -; J gene: TRBJ1-4; clone size: -; V gene: TRBV12-3/TRBV12-4; CDR3 protein: CASRRTALNEKLFF; CDR3 DNA: TGTGCCAGCAGGCGGACAGCGCTTAATGAAAAACTGTTTTTT
D gene: TRBD2; J gene: TRBJ2-4; clone size: -; V gene: TRBV7-9; CDR3 protein: CASSLQLAEGPHGQYF; CDR3 DNA: TGTGCCAGCAGCTTACAACTAGCGGAGGGCCCCCACGGGCAGTACTTC
D gene: -; J gene: TRBJ2-7; clone size: -; V gene: TRBV4-2; CDR3 protein: CASSQDPQGTYEQYF; CDR3 DNA: TGTGCCAGCAGCCAAGACCCCCAGGGTACCTACGAGCAGTACTTC
D gene: TRBD1; J gene: TRBJ2-3; clone size: few; V gene: TRBV12-3/TRBV12-4; CDR3 protein: CASRGTGQRTDTQYF; CDR3 DNA: TGTGCCAGCAGGGGGACGGGACAGCGCACAGATACGCAGTATTTT
D gene: -; J gene: TRBJ1-2; clone size: -; V gene: TRBV5-1; CDR3 protein: CASSPETVNYGYTF; CDR3 DNA: TGCGCCAGCAGCCCAGAGACAGTTAACTATGGCTACACCTTC
D gene: -; J gene: TRBJ2-3; clone size: few; V gene: TRBV12-3/TRBV12-4; CDR3 protein: CASRFLDTQYF; CDR3 DNA: TGTGCCAGCAGGTTTTTGGATACGCAGTATTTT
D gene: TRBD1; J gene: TRBJ2-3; clone size: -; V gene: TRBV9; CDR3 protein: CASSGDRYTDTQYF; CDR3 DNA: TGTGCCAGCAGCGGGGACAGGTACACAGATACGCAGTATTTT
D gene: -; J gene: TRBJ1-5; clone size: few; V gene: TRBV6-2/TRBV6-3; CDR3 protein: CASSYLRGPNNQPQHF; CDR3 DNA: TGTGCCAGCAGTTACCTCCGGGGCCCTAACAATCAGCCCCAGCATTTT
D gene: -; J gene: TRBJ2-7; clone size: -; V gene: TRBV6-2/TRBV6-3; CDR3 protein: CASKQGGYNEQYF; CDR3 DNA: TGTGCCAGCAAGCAGGGAGGCTACAATGAGCAGTACTTC
D gene: -; J gene: TRBJ2-2; clone size: once; V gene: TRBV20-1; CDR3 protein: CSARMGPGELFF; CDR3 DNA: TGCAGTGCTAGAATGGGACCCGGGGAGCTGTTTTTT
D gene: -; J gene: TRBJ2-7; clone size: -; V gene: TRBV20-1; CDR3 protein: CSARDGIVSYEQYF; CDR3 DNA: TGCAGTGCTAGGGACGGGATAGTGTCCTACGAGCAGTACTTC
D gene: -; J gene: TRBJ1-2; clone size: few; V gene: TRBV4-1; CDR3 protein: CASSQDARIISYGGYTF; CDR3 DNA: TGCGCCAGCAGCCAAGATGCCAGAATAATATCCTATGGGGGCTACACCTTC
D gene: TRBD2; J gene: TRBJ2-1; clone size: once; V gene: TRBV5-1; CDR3 protein: CASSFGTSGSSSYNEQFF; CDR3 DNA: TGCGCCAGCAGCTTTGGCACTAGCGGGTCGAGCTCCTACAATGAGCAGTTCTTC
D gene: TRBD1; J gene: TRBJ1-2; clone size: few; V gene: TRBV6-5; CDR3 protein: CASSTQGANGYTF; CDR3 DNA: TGTGCCAGCAGTACGCAGGGGGCGAATGGCTACACCTTC